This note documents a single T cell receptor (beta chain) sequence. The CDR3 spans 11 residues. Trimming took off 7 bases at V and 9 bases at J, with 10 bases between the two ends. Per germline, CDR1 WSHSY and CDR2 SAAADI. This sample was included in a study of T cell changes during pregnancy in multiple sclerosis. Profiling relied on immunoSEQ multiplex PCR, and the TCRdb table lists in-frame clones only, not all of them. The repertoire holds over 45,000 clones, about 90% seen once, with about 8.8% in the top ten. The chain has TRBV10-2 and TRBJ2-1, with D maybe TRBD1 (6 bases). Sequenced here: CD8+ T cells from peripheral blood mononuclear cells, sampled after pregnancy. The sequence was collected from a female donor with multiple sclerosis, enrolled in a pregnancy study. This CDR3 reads CASKGGSEQFF. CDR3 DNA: TGCGCCAGCAAAGGGGGTTCTGAGCAGTTCTTC.